These 2 T cell receptor beta chains were all obtained from the same sample, sequenced in a study of blood T cell repertoires in COVID-19. Repertoires were generated with immunoSEQ multiplex PCR, while TCRdb's copy carries only in-frame clones and drops some. Here the sample spans around 100,000 clones, about 88% being singletons. The material sequenced was peripheral blood. These receptors originate from a human donor in a cohort sampled during active COVID-19.

The chain employs TRBV6-1 and TRBJ2-5; 9 bases map to TRBD1. This CDR3 is 15 amino acids long. Trimming at V came to 3 bases and at J to 4 bases, leaving 6 bases not matched to a gene. The germline CDR1 and CDR2 sequences are MNHNS and SASEGT. The CDR3: CASSDRDREGETQYF. The CDR3 DNA reads as TGTGCCAGCAGTGATAGGGACAGGGAGGGAGAGACCCAGTACTTC.

V and J are TRBV28 and TRBJ1-4; 9 bases line up with TRBD1. CDR3 length equals 17 residues. The junction had 17 bases not matched to a gene; V was cut back by 6 bases and J by 9 bases. The germline gives CDR1 MDHEN, CDR2 SYDVKM. For the CDR3, the DNA is TGTGCCAGCAGCTTACAGGGGGCGACCGGAACGTACAAAAAACTGTTTTTT. It codes for CASSLQGATGTYKKLFF.